The T cell receptor (beta chain) described here comes from a study of regulatory T cells in long-lasting Graves disease (dated by TCRdb to the early 2020s). Turning to the overall study: In the newly diagnosed Graves' disease group, patients had been taking antithyroid drugs for less than 3 months. Persistent Graves' disease patients were compared with newly diagnosed Graves' disease patients by peripheral blood TCR sequencing and RNA sequencing. The study took place in China and was registered as a clinical trial. A total of around 35 samples were covered by TCR sequencing, comprising approximately 13 persistent and 20 or so newly diagnosed Graves' disease patients. What the research found in general, with its limitations: Only the TCR beta chain was sequenced and analyzed. Only peripheral blood was studied, because thyroid tissue, the primary lesion, was inaccessible. Patients with persistent disease shared more public clonotypes (around 2,500) than newly diagnosed patients did (approximately 990). Persistent Graves' disease patients showed lower TCR Shannon entropy and fewer highly expanded clones than newly diagnosed patients, suggesting clonal expansion. The authors acknowledged the small sample size as a limitation that may reduce accuracy. Persistent disease showed preferential use of TRBV28, TRBJ1-2 and TRBJ2-5, whereas newly diagnosed disease favored TRBV20-1 and TRBJ2-1.

The sample's time point, from its label and the paper: newly diagnosed GD, antithyroid drugs for less than 3 months. For both TCR sequencing and RNA sequencing, RNA was extracted from PBMCs in TRIzol. The diagnosis of Graves' disease was made according to American Thyroid Association guidelines. Patients for the study were recruited at an endocrinology department in Xi'an, China. Each patient gave around 9.2 milliliters of peripheral blood, collected in an EDTA anticoagulant tube. Ficoll Paque Plus density gradient separation was used to isolate PBMCs, and no further T cell sorting was done. An Agilent 2100 Bioanalyzer and agarose gel were used to check RNA quality, while a NanoDrop 2000 measured RNA concentration. Libraries were made using multiplex PCR. The data were produced on an Illumina HiSeq 4000. TCR beta libraries were built with iRepertoire HTBI primers and Arm-PCR amplification of CDR3 regions. Before sequencing, the PCR products went through gel purification. The authors processed their data as follows. Across samples, 60 to 75 TRBV and 13 to 15 TRBJ segments were identified and used for gene usage analysis of CDR3 amino acid clonotypes. COPE and FqMerger were used to merge filtered high-quality paired reads into contigs. BLAST was used to align contigs to IMGT TRBV, TRBD and TRBJ reference genes, with CDR3 defined following IMGT. Any clonotype with a frequency above 0.1% was classified as a highly expanded clone. Shannon entropy was used to measure repertoire diversity, and the Gini coefficient was used to measure V-J evenness. A clonotype was considered public if more than one individual shared it. TCRdb applied fastp at Q25 and MiXCR to the public reads, then kept only in-frame beta chains. Entries are consolidated by CDR3 protein sequence, retaining the most common genes and DNA. The V and J calls shown here were made by TCRdb, not taken from the authors' results. The sample table shows 400,000 to 550,000 distinct CDR3 sequences, and 15% are seen once. The ten largest clonotypes hold over 15% of the sample.

From the cysteine through the phenylalanine, the CDR3 covers 15 amino acids. Of all the DNA, just the CDR3 is kept, 45 bases in frame from base 1. Clipping removes 8 bases from V and 6 bases from J, with 14 as the unmatched junction base count. CDR1 MNHNS and CDR2 SASEGT were looked up in the germline V gene. To note about this clonotype: The target of this receptor is not known. No base-level quality is on record; no much larger clone is a single base apart.

Another study also made use of these data, one on T cells in Graves' hyperthyroidism and ophthalmopathy. That second report states: Stable Graves' hyperthyroidism was defined as no progression to ophthalmopathy during 18 months of follow-up. Hyperthyroidism patients were aged 18 to 65 years and newly diagnosed, with disease duration of less than 2 months. Any patient with an uncontrolled infection, another autoimmune disease, pregnancy or lactation was excluded. Diagnoses were established on the basis of clinical symptoms, serum thyroxine and TRAb, thyroid ultrasound, and orbital computed tomography. For the first round of RT-PCR on the TCR CDR3, the HTBI primer set was used together with the Qiagen OneStep RT-PCR kit. Blood samples also contained most of the expanded thyroid clonotypes (frequency above 0.001), which suggests that blood repertoires may reflect thyroid immune responses. In cross-validation, a model built on a 13 V-J signature told ophthalmopathy apart from stable hyperthyroidism with 87.88% sensitivity and roughly 83% specificity, and in testing the same model reached 80%/75%. In validation, the model predicted progression to ophthalmopathy with approximately 69% sensitivity and about 72% specificity, a median of around six months before onset. To identify TCR V-J signatures that set the groups apart, the researchers used a discovery cohort of 100 patients, made up of around 42 with Graves' ophthalmopathy and around 58 with stable Graves' hyperthyroidism. Prospective prediction of ophthalmopathy was tested in an independent validation cohort of fewer than 20 hyperthyroidism patients and 15 to 17 patients who later progressed to ophthalmopathy. The 90 or so discovery patients were randomly split 7:3 into training and test sets. In several Graves' hyperthyroidism patients, the study also compared T-cell repertoires from thyroid tissue with T-cell repertoires from blood. Once sampling was done, hyperthyroidism patients were given methimazole at a starting dose of 30 mg daily, whereas ophthalmopathy patients were given high-dose intravenous methylprednisolone. Libraries were constructed in a second round of multiplex PCR, after which size selection and purification were performed. Paired-end sequencing of the libraries was performed with 100 bp reads on an Illumina HiSeq2000. Raw data were processed with SOAPnuke, discarding reads with adapters, uncalled bases, mean Phred below 15, or no exact constant-primer or identifier match. COPE v1.2.5 was used to merge high-quality paired reads, and clonotypes were defined as unique nucleotide sequences. MiTCR v1.1 was used to align the clonotypes against IMGT TRBV, TRBD and TRBJ reference segments. The analysis included only V-J combinations with a frequency above 0.0001, which together covered 98% to 99.2% of the repertoires. A TCS score was defined as the ratio between F50 (clonal expansion) and ExV (chaos), using BLOSUM62-based TCRdist between CDR3 peptides within each V-J. Welch's t-statistics and random forest reduced approximately 520 V-J features to 10 to 15, which were used in a naive Bayes classifier (R e1071). Sample size was not statistically predetermined, and blinding of investigators to group allocation was not performed. The paper reports TCR Vbeta CDR3 sequencing of roughly 140 peripheral blood samples: approximately 41 ophthalmopathy, 75 to 80 hyperthyroidism and around 17 progressor patients.

This TCR derives from a woman in her twenties or thirties with Graves disease. Donor details come from another sample of the same person, matched by shared clones. The sequence links TRBV6-1 to TRBJ2-7; 9 of the junction bases match TRBD1. Sequenced here: peripheral blood mononuclear cells (PBMCs), sampled at new diagnosis, from a patient treated with antithyroid drugs. The CDR3 region reads CASALLGQGIREQYF. The nucleotide sequence is given as TGTGCCAGCGCCCTGTTGGGACAGGGAATACGCGAGCAGTACTTC.